One and the same sample provided the 27 T cell receptor beta chains below, sequenced in a study of blood T cell repertoires in COVID-19. Method: immunoSEQ multiplex PCR; TCRdb's copy keeps in-frame clones and lacks some. This sample yields about 150,000 clones, of which about four fifths are seen a single time; roughly an eighth belongs to the top ten. The sequenced sample was peripheral blood. The receptors shown here come from a man younger than 30 with active or convalescent COVID-19.

The V gene is TRBV10-3, the J gene TRBJ1-2; 8 positions agree with TRBD1. Per the germline V gene, CDR1 is ENHRY and CDR2 is SYGVKD. The CDR3 extends over 14 amino acids. Unmatched junction bases numbered 2, after V lost 0 bases and J lost 5 bases. DNA of the CDR3: TGTGCCATCAGTGAGTCGCACAGGGGGTATGGCTACACCTTC. Translating gives CAISESHRGYGYTF.

This clone turned up a few times. This sequence joins TRBV18 and TRBJ2-2, with 9 bases identical to TRBD1. Germline V CDR1 and CDR2: KGHSH, LQKENI. This CDR3 has 15 residues. Trimming cost V 4 bases and J 3 bases; bases outside gene matches: 3. CDR3: CASSQRTGDTGELFF. CDR3 DNA: TGTGCCAGCTCACAACGGACAGGGGACACCGGGGAGCTGTTTTTT.

V and J are TRBV6-5 and TRBJ2-7; D not certain. Germline CDR1 MNHEY, CDR2 SVGAGI. This CDR3 has 14 residues. V was clipped by 7 bases and J by 4 bases, with 17 bases between them. The CDR3 is CASIPTGPRYEQYF. CDR3 DNA: TGTGCCAGCATCCCGACTGGCCCACGGTACGAGCAGTACTTC.

The sample holds many counts of this clone. This chain connects TRBV19 to TRBJ1-5; TRBD1 agrees at 12 bases. Germline CDR1 and CDR2: LNHDA and SQIVND (reference sequence). This CDR3 has 15 residues. Losses at the gene ends were 7 bases for V and 6 bases for J; bases not matched to a gene: 7. The CDR3 is CASTSGQGAGQPQHF. The CDR3 DNA is TGTGCCAGTACCTCGGGACAGGGGGCGGGTCAGCCCCAGCATTTT.

This chain uses TRBV10-3 with TRBJ2-3; a possible D gene is TRBD1 (5 bases). In germline, CDR1 is ENHRY, CDR2 SYGVKD. V was clipped by 3 bases and J by 1 base, with 11 bases between them. The CDR3 has 15 residues. CDR3 residues: CAISDVGRGTDTQYF. The CDR3 region has the DNA TGTGCCATCAGTGATGTCGGCAGGGGCACAGATACGCAGTATTTT.

The chain employs TRBV27 and TRBJ1-2; D perhaps matches TRBD1 (5 bases). Trimming shortened V by 2 bases and J by 4 bases, and 14 bases separated the two germline ends. CDR3 size: 15 residues. From germline, CDR1 is MNHEY and CDR2 SMNVEV (reference sequence). CDR3 nucleotides: TGTGCCAGCAGTTTAGAGCCAGGGTGGGGCTATGGCTACACCTTC. Translated, it gives CASSLEPGWGYGYTF.

In this sample, this clone turned up once. The V gene is TRBV12-3 or TRBV12-4, the J gene TRBJ2-2; no clear D gene. CDR3 length: 13 amino acids. V lost 1 base and J 5 bases, leaving 5 bases between the germline ends. The CDR3 coding sequence is TGTGCCAGCAGTTTAGTCGGGACCGGGGAGCTGTTTTTT. Translating it yields CASSLVGTGELFF.

This rearrangement joins TRBV5-1 to TRBJ1-2; D unresolved. CDR1 is SGHRS, CDR2 YFSETQ, per germline. The CDR3 length is 12 residues. V was shortened by 0 bases and J by 6 bases, with 6 bases between the two germline ends. The CDR3 coding sequence is TGCGCCAGCAGCTTGGGTCGGGATGGCTACACCTTC. Translating it yields CASSLGRDGYTF.

Only one count was recorded for this clone. This chain joins TRBV24-1 and TRBJ1-5, with unresolved D. Trimming took 6 bases from V and 9 from J, leaving 17 bases between them. CDR3 length: 14 residues. In germline, CDR1 is KGHDR, CDR2 SFDVKD. The CDR3 reads CATSSGASPWPQHF. DNA for the CDR3: TGTGCCACCAGTTCCGGTGCATCCCCATGGCCCCAGCATTTT.

The sample holds a few counts of this clone. The rearrangement uses TRBV19 and TRBJ1-6, with TRBD1 matching over 12 bases. Germline trimming cut 7 bases from V and 10 bases from J; bases unmatched to any gene: 5. Germline V gives CDR1 LNHDA, CDR2 SQIVND (reference sequence). The CDR3 has 14 amino acids. CDR3 sequence reads: CASTGTGGRSPLHF. In DNA form, the CDR3 reads TGTGCCAGTACCGGGACAGGGGGCCGGTCACCCCTCCACTTT.

This chain joins TRBV7-9 and TRBJ2-7; tentatively, D is TRBD2 (6 bases). Germline values: CDR1 SEHNR, CDR2 FQNEAQ (reference sequence). This CDR3 is built from 16 residues. V gave up 3 bases and J gave up 0 bases, with 15 bases separating them. The CDR3 coding sequence is TGTGCCAGCAGCTTCCCTAATAGCGGATTCTCCTACGAGCAGTACTTC. It codes for CASSFPNSGFSYEQYF.

This chain connects TRBV6-5 to TRBJ2-3; a possible D gene is TRBD1 (6 bases). The CDR3 is 14 amino acids. The germline V gene has CDR1 MNHEY and CDR2 SVGAGI. V shed 7 bases and J shed 1 base, with 12 bases lying between them. The CDR3 loop reads CASTRSGGTDTQYF. The DNA for the CDR3 is TGTGCCAGCACCCGGTCAGGGGGCACAGATACGCAGTATTTT.

CDR3 sequence reads: CASSRRTSGEETQYF. DNA of the CDR3: TGTGCCAGCAGCCGAAGGACTAGCGGGGAAGAGACCCAGTACTTC. The genes are TRBV5-6 and TRBJ2-5, with 12 bases identical to TRBD2. Germline CDR1 is SGHDT and CDR2 is YYEEEE. This CDR3 has 15 amino acids. With 4 bases clipped from V and 3 bases from J, the junction kept 4 bases outside the gene matches.

The chain joins TRBV5-1 to TRBJ2-2, with D perhaps TRBD1 (6 bases). V lost 2 bases and J 0 bases, leaving 17 bases between the germline ends. Germline V lookup: CDR1 SGHRS, CDR2 YFSETQ. The CDR3 loop spans 18 amino acids. The CDR3 bases are TGCGCCAGCAGCTTCGAACAGGGAAATATTCCGAACACCGGGGAGCTGTTTTTT. This gives the protein CASSFEQGNIPNTGELFF.

This sequence joins TRBV6-5 and TRBJ1-6; tentative D call: TRBD1 (5 bases). This CDR3 region has 15 residues. CDR1 MNHEY and CDR2 SVGAGI come from the germline V gene. Trimming left V 7 bases short and J 0 bases short, with 10 bases between. CDR3 in amino acids: CASIPDSSYNSPLHF. CDR3 DNA sequence: TGTGCCAGCATTCCCGACAGCTCCTATAATTCACCCCTCCACTTT.

V usage is TRBV11-1 and J usage is TRBJ2-1, with D unclear. The V gene lost 0 bases and the J gene lost 6 bases, with 9 bases spanning the gap. This CDR3 spans 14 amino acids. Germline loops: CDR1 SGHAT, CDR2 FQDESV (reference sequence). DNA for the CDR3: TGTGCCAGCAGCTTAGCCTTCCACTTCAATGAGCAGTTCTTC. This encodes CASSLAFHFNEQFF.

This sequence joins TRBV5-1 and TRBJ2-7, with D possibly being TRBD1 (6 bases). V dropped 3 bases and J dropped 0 bases, with 13 bases sitting between them. This CDR3 comprises 15 residues. The V gene's germline CDR1 is SGHRS and CDR2 YFSETQ. The CDR3 DNA reads as TGCGCCAGCAGCTCTCTTCCAGGGGCCTCCTACGAGCAGTACTTC. This gives the protein CASSSLPGASYEQYF.

The CDR3 sequence: CASSTTGVDEQYF. The CDR3 DNA reads TGTGCCAGCAGTACCACAGGGGTCGACGAGCAGTACTTC. V is TRBV25-1 and J is TRBJ2-7; TRBD1 matches at 7 bases. CDR3 size: 13 residues. V gave up 5 bases and J gave up 5 bases; unmatched junction bases: 6. Looked up from germline, CDR1 is MGHDK and CDR2 is SYGVNS.

This chain connects TRBV4-1 to TRBJ2-1; TRBD1 aligns across 12 bases. Germline CDR1 reads MGHRA; CDR2 reads YSYEKL. There are 16 residues in the CDR3. With V trimmed by 1 base and J by 8 bases, 6 bases remained unmatched. The DNA of the CDR3 is TGCGCCAGCAGCCAAGGGAGGGGACAGGGGGCCGATGAGCAGTTCTTC. This translates into CASSQGRGQGADEQFF.

This clone has just one count. V is TRBV3-1 (or the pseudogene TRBV3-2) and J is TRBJ2-1; possible D gene TRBD2, 6 bases. The germline CDR1 and CDR2 sequences are LGHDT and YNNKEL (reference sequence). V was clipped by 0 bases and J by 8 bases, with 11 bases between them. The CDR3 spans 14 residues. The CDR3 sequence: CASSQDRGKYEQFF. In nucleotides, the CDR3 is TGTGCCAGCAGCCAAGATCGGGGGAAGTATGAGCAGTTCTTC.

The chain couples TRBV28 to TRBJ1-2; 8 nucleotides match TRBD1. This CDR3 comprises 17 residues. Trimming took 5 bases from V and 4 from J; bases not matched to a gene: 15. Germline assignment: CDR1 MDHEN and CDR2 SYDVKM. The CDR3 reads CASSRLSLQGGSYGYTF. CDR3 sequence (DNA): TGTGCCAGCAGTCGCCTCTCGCTACAGGGGGGGAGCTATGGCTACACCTTC.

This clone has at least ten counts. The V call is TRBV2, the J call TRBJ1-6; TRBD1 agrees at 7 bases. V gave up 6 bases and J gave up 9 bases; unmatched junction bases: 11. From germline, CDR1 is SNHLY and CDR2 FYNNEI. This CDR3 has 15 amino acids. CDR3 sequence: CASREFQGGGSPLHF. CDR3 DNA: TGTGCCAGCAGGGAATTTCAGGGGGGTGGTTCACCCCTCCACTTT.

The chain carries TRBV3-1 (or the pseudogene TRBV3-2) and TRBJ1-2; perhaps TRBD1 as D (6 bases). CDR3 length: 13 amino acids. Germline CDR1 is LGHDT and CDR2 is YNNKEL (reference sequence). Deletions cut 2 bases from V and 9 bases from J, with 13 bases between. DNA of the CDR3: TGTGCCAGCAGCCAAAGGGTGGGGGCTCGCTACACCTTC. Protein: CASSQRVGARYTF.

There are a few counts of this clone. The chain joins TRBV13 to TRBJ2-1, with unresolved D. CDR1 PRHDT and CDR2 FYEKMQ come from the germline V gene (reference sequence). The length of the CDR3 is 13 residues. V was cut by 2 bases and J by 6 bases, with 8 bases left in between. The CDR3 bases are TGTGCCAGCAGCTTAAAACTTCTCAATGAGCAGTTCTTC. Encoded protein: CASSLKLLNEQFF.

This chain connects TRBV18 to TRBJ1-6; the match to TRBD1 covers 7 bases. Unmatched junction bases numbered 9, after V lost 3 bases and J lost 10 bases. Germline-derived CDR1 and CDR2 are KGHSH and LQKENI. The length of the CDR3 is 15 residues. Here the CDR3 reads CASSPGRDRRSPLHF. CDR3 bases: TGTGCCAGCTCACCGGGCCGGGACAGAAGGTCACCCCTCCACTTT.

This clone was detected once. The rearrangement joins TRBV2 to TRBJ1-5; D perhaps matches TRBD1 (6 bases). V was shortened by 3 bases and J by 5 bases, with 8 bases between the two germline ends. Germline values: CDR1 SNHLY, CDR2 FYNNEI. This CDR3 region has 13 residues. CDR3 amino acids: CASSDRGYQPQHF. The CDR3 DNA reads as TGTGCCAGCAGTGACAGGGGTTATCAGCCCCAGCATTTT. Full variable domain (rest looked up from reference TRBV2 and TRBJ1-5): EPEVTQTPSHQVTQMGQEVILRCVPISNHLYFYWYRQILGQKVEFLVSFYNNEISEKSEIFDDQFSVERPDGSNFTLKIRSTKLEDSAMYFCASSDRGYQPQHFGDGTRLSIL.

The V call is TRBV19, the J call TRBJ1-3; D not resolved. V lost 4 bases and J 10 bases, leaving 8 bases between the germline ends. CDR3 length: 11 amino acids. Germline CDR1 is LNHDA and CDR2 is SQIVND (reference sequence). The CDR3 DNA reads TGTGCCAGTAGTACGGGATCTACCATATATTTT. This encodes CASSTGSTIYF.